The rows below give T cell receptor beta chains drawn from one sample of a study of neurological immune-mediated disorders. TCRdb fed the 5' RACE reads into MiXCR, producing one record per CDR3 protein. The sample includes tens of thousands of distinct CDR3 sequences, approximately 4% seen only once; the top ten take approximately 3%. The sequencing sample was made of PBMCs. These receptors came from a woman between 50 and 59 years old with multiple sclerosis. The CDR3 runs from the conserved cysteine through the conserved F or W. D genes are given only for firm matches. Rows may omit the clone size; those that give it use once, few, many or a size class.

clone size: many
D gene: -
V gene: TRBV2
J gene: TRBJ1-2
CDR3 length: 13
CDR3 protein: CASRGFGTYGYTF
CDR3 DNA: TGTGCCAGCAGGGGTTTCGGGACCTATGGCTACACCTTC

clone size: many
D gene: -
V gene: TRBV10-3
J gene: TRBJ1-1
CDR3 length: 13
CDR3 protein: CAISEGRNTEAFF
CDR3 DNA: TGTGCCATCAGTGAGGGTAGGAACACTGAAGCTTTCTTT

clone size: many
D gene: TRBD2
V gene: TRBV7-6
J gene: TRBJ2-1
CDR3 length: 18
CDR3 protein: CASSLTRVPAGRHNEQFF
CDR3 DNA: TGTGCCAGCAGCTTAACCCGGGTTCCAGCGGGGAGGCACAATGAGCAGTTCTTC

clone size: many
D gene: -
V gene: TRBV9
J gene: TRBJ1-1
CDR3 length: 15
CDR3 protein: CASSVDGRGNTEAFF
CDR3 DNA: TGTGCCAGCAGCGTAGACGGGAGGGGGAACACTGAAGCTTTCTTT

clone size: many
D gene: -
V gene: TRBV15
J gene: TRBJ2-1
CDR3 length: 18
CDR3 protein: CATSRDRGNLPGYNEQFF
CDR3 DNA: TGTGCCACCAGCAGAGATCGCGGGAACCTCCCTGGATACAATGAGCAGTTCTTC

clone size: many
D gene: -
V gene: TRBV10-3
J gene: TRBJ2-5
CDR3 length: 12
CDR3 protein: CATGASQETQYF
CDR3 DNA: TGTGCCACGGGAGCCAGCCAAGAGACCCAGTACTTC

clone size: many
D gene: TRBD1
V gene: TRBV20-1
J gene: TRBJ2-5
CDR3 length: 13
CDR3 protein: CSAPKTGGETQYF
CDR3 DNA: TGCAGTGCTCCAAAGACAGGGGGAGAGACCCAGTACTTC

clone size: many
D gene: -
V gene: TRBV5-6
J gene: TRBJ2-2
CDR3 length: 15
CDR3 protein: CASSGEPSNTGELFF
CDR3 DNA: TGTGCCAGCAGCGGGGAGCCATCCAACACCGGGGAGCTGTTTTTT

clone size: many
D gene: -
V gene: TRBV9
J gene: TRBJ1-3
CDR3 length: 15
CDR3 protein: CASSPRAFAGNTIYF
CDR3 DNA: TGTGCCAGCAGCCCCCGGGCCTTCGCTGGAAACACCATATATTTT

clone size: many
D gene: -
V gene: TRBV29-1
J gene: TRBJ1-6
CDR3 length: 15
CDR3 protein: CSAQDSTELNSPLHF
CDR3 DNA: TGCAGCGCCCAGGACAGTACAGAACTAAATTCACCCCTCCACTTT

clone size: many
D gene: TRBD1
V gene: TRBV7-2
J gene: TRBJ2-7
CDR3 length: 15
CDR3 protein: CASSLGTGLTYEQYF
CDR3 DNA: TGTGCCAGCAGCTTAGGGACAGGGCTCACCTACGAGCAGTACTTC

clone size: many
D gene: -
V gene: TRBV7-9
J gene: TRBJ2-3
CDR3 length: 14
CDR3 protein: CASREHGDTDTQYF
CDR3 DNA: TGTGCCAGCAGGGAACACGGGGACACAGATACGCAGTATTTT

clone size: many
D gene: TRBD1
V gene: TRBV7-9
J gene: TRBJ2-3
CDR3 length: 14
CDR3 protein: CASSSWDRGDTQYF
CDR3 DNA: TGTGCCAGCAGCTCCTGGGACAGGGGAGATACGCAGTATTTT

clone size: many
D gene: TRBD1
V gene: TRBV27
J gene: TRBJ1-6
CDR3 length: 17
CDR3 protein: CASSPLEPGQGGSPLHF
CDR3 DNA: TGTGCCAGCAGTCCCCTCGAACCGGGACAGGGGGGTTCACCCCTCCACTTT

clone size: many
D gene: -
V gene: TRBV20-1
J gene: TRBJ1-5
CDR3 length: 15
CDR3 protein: CSARDGSTGNQPQHF
CDR3 DNA: TGCAGTGCTAGAGATGGGTCCACGGGCAATCAGCCCCAGCATTTT

clone size: many
D gene: TRBD1
V gene: TRBV29-1
J gene: TRBJ2-7
CDR3 length: 11
CDR3 protein: CSATGAYEQYF
CDR3 DNA: TGCAGCGCGACAGGGGCGTACGAGCAGTACTTC

clone size: many
D gene: -
V gene: TRBV12-3/TRBV12-4
J gene: TRBJ1-1
CDR3 length: 15
CDR3 protein: CASSPWGTRWSEAFF
CDR3 DNA: TGTGCCAGCAGTCCCTGGGGGACGCGCTGGTCTGAAGCTTTCTTT

clone size: -
D gene: -
V gene: TRBV7-9
J gene: TRBJ1-2
CDR3 length: 13
CDR3 protein: CASSLAEARSNTF
CDR3 DNA: TGTGCCAGCAGCTTAGCAGAGGCGAGAAGCAACACCTTC

clone size: many
D gene: -
V gene: TRBV15
J gene: TRBJ1-2
CDR3 length: 15
CDR3 protein: CATSSRSTAFYGYTF
CDR3 DNA: TGTGCCACCAGCTCACGGTCGACAGCCTTCTATGGCTACACCTTC

clone size: many
D gene: -
V gene: TRBV29-1
J gene: TRBJ1-2
CDR3 length: 12
CDR3 protein: CSVEETGPRYTF
CDR3 DNA: TGCAGCGTAGAAGAGACAGGTCCGCGCTACACCTTC

clone size: many
D gene: -
V gene: TRBV5-1
J gene: TRBJ2-7
CDR3 length: 15
CDR3 protein: CASSRITGLSYEQYF
CDR3 DNA: TGCGCCAGCAGCCGAATTACAGGCCTCTCCTACGAGCAGTACTTC

clone size: -
D gene: TRBD2
V gene: TRBV12-3/TRBV12-4
J gene: TRBJ2-1
CDR3 length: 15
CDR3 protein: CASSLTSGGGNEQFF
CDR3 DNA: TGTGCCAGCAGCCTAACTAGCGGGGGCGGGAATGAGCAGTTCTTC

clone size: many
D gene: TRBD1
V gene: TRBV20-1
J gene: TRBJ1-4
CDR3 length: 15
CDR3 protein: CSARLKTGSNEKLFF
CDR3 DNA: TGCAGTGCTAGATTGAAGACAGGGTCTAATGAAAAACTGTTTTTT

clone size: many
D gene: TRBD2
V gene: TRBV20-1
J gene: TRBJ2-3
CDR3 length: 15
CDR3 protein: CSVKPWEGNTDTQYF
CDR3 DNA: TGCAGTGTCAAGCCCTGGGAGGGAAACACAGATACGCAGTATTTT

clone size: many
D gene: -
V gene: TRBV7-9
J gene: TRBJ1-4
CDR3 length: 15
CDR3 protein: CASSYPMGGLEKLFF
CDR3 DNA: TGTGCCAGCAGCTACCCTATGGGGGGGCTTGAAAAACTGTTTTTT

clone size: many
D gene: TRBD1
V gene: TRBV5-6
J gene: TRBJ1-1
CDR3 length: 16
CDR3 protein: CASSLRRTGERTEAFF
CDR3 DNA: TGTGCCAGCAGCTTGCGAAGGACAGGGGAAAGAACTGAAGCTTTCTTT

clone size: many
D gene: -
V gene: TRBV20-1
J gene: TRBJ1-3
CDR3 length: 14
CDR3 protein: CSARGVGFGNTIYF
CDR3 DNA: TGCAGTGCTAGAGGGGTGGGCTTTGGAAACACCATATATTTT

clone size: many
D gene: -
V gene: TRBV10-3
J gene: TRBJ2-7
CDR3 length: 13
CDR3 protein: CAISWGADFEQYF
CDR3 DNA: TGTGCCATCAGTTGGGGTGCCGATTTCGAGCAGTACTTC

clone size: -
D gene: TRBD1
V gene: TRBV12-3/TRBV12-4
J gene: TRBJ1-3
CDR3 length: 15
CDR3 protein: CASSRGQGAGNTIYF
CDR3 DNA: TGTGCCAGCAGCCGGGGACAGGGAGCTGGAAACACCATATATTTT

clone size: many
D gene: -
V gene: TRBV27
J gene: TRBJ2-7
CDR3 length: 12
CDR3 protein: CASWGRPHEQYF
CDR3 DNA: TGTGCCAGCTGGGGACGACCCCACGAGCAGTACTTC

clone size: many
D gene: -
V gene: TRBV18
J gene: TRBJ1-3
CDR3 length: 15
CDR3 protein: CASSQTTVAGNTIYF
CDR3 DNA: TGTGCCAGCTCACAGACGACAGTAGCTGGAAACACCATATATTTT

clone size: many
D gene: -
V gene: TRBV10-3
J gene: TRBJ1-6
CDR3 length: 15
CDR3 protein: CAISEEREKGSPLHF
CDR3 DNA: TGTGCCATCAGTGAGGAGCGGGAAAAGGGGTCACCCCTCCACTTT

clone size: many
D gene: -
V gene: TRBV2
J gene: TRBJ1-5
CDR3 length: 14
CDR3 protein: CASSDRTGVSPQHF
CDR3 DNA: TGTGCCAGCAGTGATCGGACGGGGGTATCGCCCCAGCATTTT

clone size: many
D gene: -
V gene: TRBV7-3
J gene: TRBJ2-1
CDR3 length: 16
CDR3 protein: CASSPPGTLAYNEQFF
CDR3 DNA: TGTGCCAGCAGCCCCCCCGGGACCCTAGCCTACAATGAGCAGTTCTTC

clone size: many
D gene: -
V gene: TRBV7-2
J gene: TRBJ2-1
CDR3 length: 14
CDR3 protein: CASSLVRPPNEQFF
CDR3 DNA: TGTGCCAGCAGCTTAGTGAGGCCACCCAATGAGCAGTTCTTC

clone size: many
D gene: -
V gene: TRBV4-3
J gene: TRBJ1-4
CDR3 length: 16
CDR3 protein: CASSQDLGTSGRQLFF
CDR3 DNA: TGCGCCAGCAGCCAAGACCTAGGGACATCGGGCAGGCAACTGTTTTTT

clone size: many
D gene: TRBD1
V gene: TRBV5-1
J gene: TRBJ1-4
CDR3 length: 16
CDR3 protein: CASSFGNDRGGEKLFF
CDR3 DNA: TGCGCCAGCAGCTTTGGAAACGACAGGGGAGGGGAAAAACTGTTTTTT

clone size: many
D gene: -
V gene: TRBV7-9
J gene: TRBJ1-3
CDR3 length: 15
CDR3 protein: CASSFRAPDRNTIYF
CDR3 DNA: TGTGCCAGCAGCTTCCGGGCCCCGGACAGAAACACCATATATTTT

clone size: many
D gene: -
V gene: TRBV15
J gene: TRBJ2-7
CDR3 length: 11
CDR3 protein: CATSTRGEQYF
CDR3 DNA: TGTGCCACCAGCACCCGGGGCGAGCAGTACTTC

clone size: many
D gene: TRBD1
V gene: TRBV5-1
J gene: TRBJ2-1
CDR3 length: 14
CDR3 protein: CASSRKTGVNEQFF
CDR3 DNA: TGCGCCAGCAGCCGAAAGACAGGGGTCAATGAGCAGTTCTTC

clone size: many
D gene: -
V gene: TRBV10-3
J gene: TRBJ1-1
CDR3 length: 12
CDR3 protein: CAIKEVSTEAFF
CDR3 DNA: TGTGCCATCAAGGAGGTCTCCACTGAAGCTTTCTTT

clone size: many
D gene: -
V gene: TRBV7-9
J gene: TRBJ2-1
CDR3 length: 13
CDR3 protein: CASSPGTDNEQFF
CDR3 DNA: TGTGCCAGCAGCCCAGGGACCGACAATGAGCAGTTCTTC

clone size: many
D gene: TRBD1
V gene: TRBV20-1
J gene: TRBJ2-7
CDR3 length: 14
CDR3 protein: CSASQGTGSYEQYF
CDR3 DNA: TGCAGTGCTTCTCAGGGGACAGGTTCCTACGAGCAGTACTTC

clone size: many
D gene: TRBD1
V gene: TRBV27
J gene: TRBJ2-5
CDR3 length: 18
CDR3 protein: CASSLKRGLDRSNTAQYF
CDR3 DNA: TGTGCCAGCAGTTTAAAAAGGGGGCTTGACAGATCAAATACTGCCCAGTACTTC

clone size: many
D gene: -
V gene: TRBV5-1
J gene: TRBJ2-3
CDR3 length: 14
CDR3 protein: CASSATGGTDTQYF
CDR3 DNA: TGCGCCAGCAGCGCGACAGGAGGCACAGATACGCAGTATTTT

clone size: many
D gene: -
V gene: TRBV29-1
J gene: TRBJ2-5
CDR3 length: 12
CDR3 protein: CSASTSEETQYF
CDR3 DNA: TGCAGCGCTTCGACATCTGAAGAGACCCAGTACTTC

clone size: many
D gene: -
V gene: TRBV20-1
J gene: TRBJ2-7
CDR3 length: 13
CDR3 protein: CSARDLRSYEQYF
CDR3 DNA: TGCAGTGCTAGAGATCTCAGGTCCTACGAGCAGTACTTC

clone size: many
D gene: -
V gene: TRBV28
J gene: TRBJ2-7
CDR3 length: 13
CDR3 protein: CASTVDRPYEQYF
CDR3 DNA: TGTGCCAGCACCGTGGACAGACCCTACGAGCAGTACTTC

clone size: few
D gene: -
V gene: TRBV20-1
J gene: TRBJ1-1
CDR3 length: 11
CDR3 protein: CSARPEGEAFF
CDR3 DNA: TGCAGTGCTAGACCGGAGGGTGAAGCTTTCTTT

clone size: many
D gene: TRBD1
V gene: TRBV24-1
J gene: TRBJ2-7
CDR3 length: 23
CDR3 protein: CATTPLVGQGLNVGAGFIHEQYF
CDR3 DNA: TGTGCCACCACCCCCTTGGTGGGACAGGGGTTAAATGTGGGTGCGGGTTTTATCCACGAGCAGTACTTC